Below, one TCR beta chain is given with its context. This specimen belongs to a study of OX40 agonist ivuxolimab in advanced cancers. Sequencing used immunoSEQ multiplex PCR; TCRdb keeps in-frame clones, though not all of them. This sample has about 160,000 clones; roughly 94% occur once, and the top ten carry 0.3% to 0.35%. The CDR3 has 13 amino acids. The germline V gene has CDR1 MRHNA and CDR2 SNTAGT. V lost 8 bases to trimming and J lost 1 base, with 11 bases between them. The chain uses TRBV6-4 and TRBJ1-1, with D perhaps TRBD1 (5 bases). The clonotype originates from an adult with an advanced solid tumor such as melanoma, head and neck, liver or kidney cancer. The source material was CD4+ or CD8+ T cells sorted from blood, sampled in a trial of the OX40 agonist ivuxolimab. The CDR3 spells CASSVRGNTEAFF. The DNA for the CDR3 is TGTGCCAGCTCGGTAAGGGGGAACACTGAAGCTTTCTTT.